The rows below give T cell receptor beta chains drawn from one sample of a study of monozygotic twins with inflammatory bowel disease. TCRdb reanalyzed the 5' RACE reads, giving one entry per CDR3 protein sequence and no DNA. The table lists under 200,000 distinct CDR3 sequences. The sample comprised blood. Source of these receptors: a human donor with ulcerative colitis or Crohn's disease, or a healthy co-twin of an affected twin (not recorded which). CDR3s include the opening cysteine and the closing phenylalanine or tryptophan.

CDR3 protein	CDR3 length	J gene	V gene
CAISDTLAKNIQYF	14	TRBJ2-4	TRBV10-3
CASSLSASSYEQYF	14	TRBJ2-7	TRBV12-3/TRBV12-4
CASSQGQGETQYF	13	TRBJ2-5	TRBV3-1
CAISDGTQYNEQFF	14	TRBJ2-1	TRBV10-3
CASSLTGGSQETQYF	15	TRBJ2-5	TRBV7-3
CASSEGLAGMYNEQFF	16	TRBJ2-1	TRBV2
CASRQQGTPYNEQFF	15	TRBJ2-1	TRBV14
CASSLRTSGNNEQFF	15	TRBJ2-1	TRBV11-2
CASSMRGDTEAFF	13	TRBJ1-1	TRBV19
CASSLVGDPEAFF	13	TRBJ1-1	TRBV9
CASSVSGGSYEQYF	14	TRBJ2-7	TRBV7-2
CSARDPGTGFYNEQFF	16	TRBJ2-1	TRBV20-1
CASSYSRDGSYEQYF	15	TRBJ2-7	TRBV6-5
CASRRTSGTYEQYF	14	TRBJ2-7	TRBV12-3/TRBV12-4
CASSFRQGAPYEQYF	15	TRBJ2-7	TRBV7-9
CASSFLDRGASGNTIYF	17	TRBJ1-3	TRBV12-3/TRBV12-4
CASSRQGSNQPQHF	14	TRBJ1-5	TRBV12-3/TRBV12-4
CSAGGVTGNTIYF	13	TRBJ1-3	TRBV20-1
CASSFRLAGGPSYNEQFF	18	TRBJ2-1	TRBV28
CASSLGLQGGEETQYF	16	TRBJ2-5	TRBV5-1
CASSPPGQLTDTQYF	15	TRBJ2-3	TRBV12-3/TRBV12-4
CASSLGGGTYEQYF	14	TRBJ2-7	TRBV7-9
CASSPRQGTGYGYTF	15	TRBJ1-2	TRBV5-6
CASSPSGGAFLFF	13	TRBJ2-1	TRBV7-3
CASSPSGTGEETQYF	15	TRBJ2-5	TRBV5-1
CATSDSKDRDNQPQHF	16	TRBJ1-5	TRBV24-1
CASSSGAGAYNEQFF	15	TRBJ2-1	TRBV7-2
CASSPGRGSYNEQFF	15	TRBJ2-1	TRBV18
CAISLLAGGANTGELFF	17	TRBJ2-2	TRBV10-3
CASSRGTAYNEQFF	14	TRBJ2-1	TRBV4-1
CASNRQPNTGELFF	14	TRBJ2-2	TRBV6-1
CASSRLGRNSTEAFF	15	TRBJ1-1	TRBV5-4
CASSLDGSSTDTQYF	15	TRBJ2-3	TRBV5-1
CASSFGTSGSLQETQYF	17	TRBJ2-5	TRBV12-3/TRBV12-4
CASSLSGDDNSPLHF	15	TRBJ1-6	TRBV13
CASSLNGETQYF	12	TRBJ2-5	TRBV5-1
CASSPDETGAKFF	13	TRBJ2-1	TRBV18
CASNELGTEETQYF	14	TRBJ2-5	TRBV9
CSARERRIPYEQYF	14	TRBJ2-7	TRBV20-1
CASNQRGGDTQYF	13	TRBJ2-3	TRBV2
CASSLGVLTPQDEQFF	16	TRBJ2-1	TRBV6-5
CASSTLRGGRYSYNEQFF	18	TRBJ2-1	TRBV11-2
CASSPGQGGMGYGYTF	16	TRBJ1-2	TRBV7-6
CSARGGGADNSPLHF	15	TRBJ1-6	TRBV20-1
CASSPGRGREYNEQFF	16	TRBJ2-1	TRBV5-1
CASSLGGTFNRAQYF	15	TRBJ2-5	TRBV5-1